The T cell receptor beta chain under discussion was sequenced for a study of T-cell reconstitution after alpha-beta-depleted transplantation in children. Study-level results: For some patients, TCRbeta diversity was high at day 60 because of recipient T cells and thymic progenitors that survived. Counts and diversity of T cells one year after transplant came mostly from newly produced T cells. Reports say that about two months after transplant, the alpha-beta T cells came out of several hundred graft clones that had expanded.

Note on this clonotype: No antigen is known for it.

This sample's TCRbeta library carried unique molecular identifier barcodes. In TCRdb, the PCR reads were re-called with MiXCR into one record per CDR3 protein. The repertoire consists of 500,000 to 750,000 distinct CDR3 sequences, with 10% to 15% occurring once and the leading ten covering around 2.2%. This material consisted of PBMCs, mostly from graft donor cells, taken 360 days after TCRalphabeta/CD19-depleted stem cell transplant. This TCR was recovered from a male patient between 5 and 17 years old who had a stem cell transplant for acute myeloid leukemia, so the T cells may come from the graft donor.

The CDR3 spells CASSHLAGDRYNEQFF. The CDR3 nucleotides are TGCGCCAGCAGCCATTTAGCGGGAGACCGCTACAATGAGCAGTTCTTC. The rearrangement links TRBV4-1 to TRBJ2-1; the match to TRBD2 covers 9 bases. V shed 3 bases, J shed 3 bases, and the junction held 6 bases outside the gene matches. Germline V gives CDR1 MGHRA, CDR2 YSYEKL. The CDR3 spans 16 residues.